A selection of T cell receptor beta chains follows, all from one sample in a study of T-cell reconstitution after alpha-beta-depleted transplantation in children. One entry per CDR3 protein results from TCRdb running MiXCR on the PCR reads. The data show around 370,000 distinct CDR3 sequences, about a sixth seen once. Source: PBMCs, mostly from graft donor cells, taken 360 days after TCRalphabeta/CD19-depleted stem cell transplant. These receptors all come from a male patient under 10 years old who had a stem cell transplant for acute lymphoblastic leukemia, so the T cells may come from the graft donor. CDR3s include the opening cysteine and the closing phenylalanine or tryptophan. The D gene is left open where the match is weak.

d_gene	v_gene	j_gene	CDR3aa
TRBD2	TRBV9	TRBJ2-1	CASSALRTSGENEQFF
NA	TRBV28	TRBJ2-1	CASTPPEGPRSYNEQFF
NA	TRBV4-2	TRBJ2-5	CASSHGPQDLGTQYF
NA	TRBV4-1	TRBJ2-2	CASSQEPYSTVGELFF
TRBD2	TRBV20-1	TRBJ2-7	CSAATSAVYYEQYF
TRBD1	TRBV5-6	TRBJ2-3	CASSSRDRARSDTQYF
NA	TRBV7-6	TRBJ1-2	CASSSGDGYTF
NA	TRBV30	TRBJ2-7	CAWSRGDYEQYF
NA	TRBV6-2/TRBV6-3	TRBJ2-7	CASSSAGTNYEQYF
NA	TRBV4-3	TRBJ1-4	CASSQPRQRYEKLFF
TRBD2	TRBV6-2/TRBV6-3	TRBJ2-1	CASRFRGLAGGQNEQFF
NA	TRBV6-2/TRBV6-3	TRBJ2-5	CASSRVETQYF
NA	TRBV27	TRBJ2-7	CASSFQQDYEQYF
TRBD2	TRBV4-1	TRBJ2-7	CASSPGDGTSGIFSYEQYF
TRBD2	TRBV4-1	TRBJ2-7	CASSQEGTSNYYEQYF
TRBD2	TRBV20-1	TRBJ2-3	CSARDDWTSGRVGGFTDTQYF
TRBD2	TRBV11-2	TRBJ2-1	CASSRGLAGGYWDEQFF
TRBD2	TRBV7-6	TRBJ2-7	CASSLRLAGGPLSYEQYF
NA	TRBV4-1	TRBJ2-6	CASSQVWQDALANVLTF
TRBD2	TRBV10-3	TRBJ2-1	CATASGSSYNEQFF
NA	TRBV29-1	TRBJ1-1	CSVARLGDTEAFF
NA	TRBV4-2	TRBJ2-1	CASSQEYINEQFF
NA	TRBV4-1	TRBJ2-1	CASSQDWAAEQFF
TRBD2	TRBV6-2/TRBV6-3	TRBJ2-3	CASSSPGLAGPDTQYF
NA	TRBV7-8	TRBJ2-5	CASSLRVMDIEETQYF
TRBD1	TRBV24-1	TRBJ2-7	CATSDPRTGVYEQYF
TRBD2	TRBV7-9	TRBJ2-1	CASSFGTSGSGYNEQFF
NA	TRBV27	TRBJ2-3	CASSFQVGDSTDTQYF
TRBD2	TRBV29-1	TRBJ2-1	CSVIHPGLAGEWQFF
NA	TRBV6-6	TRBJ2-5	CASLGRETQYF